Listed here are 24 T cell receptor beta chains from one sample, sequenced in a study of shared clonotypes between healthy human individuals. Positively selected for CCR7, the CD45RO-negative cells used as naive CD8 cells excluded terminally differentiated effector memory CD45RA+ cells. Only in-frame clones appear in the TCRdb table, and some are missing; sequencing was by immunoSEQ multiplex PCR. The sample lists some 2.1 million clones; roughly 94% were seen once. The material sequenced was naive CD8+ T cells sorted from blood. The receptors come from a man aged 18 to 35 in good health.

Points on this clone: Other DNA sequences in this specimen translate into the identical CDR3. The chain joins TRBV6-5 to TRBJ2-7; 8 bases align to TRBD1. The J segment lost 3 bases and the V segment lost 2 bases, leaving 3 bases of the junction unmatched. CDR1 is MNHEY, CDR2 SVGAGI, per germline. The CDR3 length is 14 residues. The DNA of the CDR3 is TGTGCCAGCAGTTACGACAGGGGAGGCTACGAGCAGTACTTC. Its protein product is CASSYDRGGYEQYF.

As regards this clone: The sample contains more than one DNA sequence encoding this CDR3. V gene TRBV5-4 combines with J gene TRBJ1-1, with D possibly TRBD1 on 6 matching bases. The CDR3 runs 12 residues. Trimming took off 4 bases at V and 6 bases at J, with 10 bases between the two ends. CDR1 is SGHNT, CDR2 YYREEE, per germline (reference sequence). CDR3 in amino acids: CASSRGGAEAFF. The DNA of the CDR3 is TGTGCCAGCAGCCGAGGGGGGGCTGAAGCTTTCTTT.

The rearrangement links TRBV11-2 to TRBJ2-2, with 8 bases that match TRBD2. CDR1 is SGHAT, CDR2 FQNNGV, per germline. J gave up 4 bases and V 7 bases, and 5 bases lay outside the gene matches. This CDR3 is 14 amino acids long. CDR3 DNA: TGTGCCAGCACCGTAGCGGGAACCACCGGGGAGCTGTTTTTT. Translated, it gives CASTVAGTTGELFF.

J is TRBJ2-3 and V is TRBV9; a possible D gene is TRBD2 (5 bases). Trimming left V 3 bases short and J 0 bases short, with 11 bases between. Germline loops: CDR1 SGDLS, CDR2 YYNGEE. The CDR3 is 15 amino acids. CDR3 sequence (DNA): TGTGCCAGCAGCGATGGCGGGTCTAGCACAGATACGCAGTATTTT. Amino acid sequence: CASSDGGSSTDTQYF.

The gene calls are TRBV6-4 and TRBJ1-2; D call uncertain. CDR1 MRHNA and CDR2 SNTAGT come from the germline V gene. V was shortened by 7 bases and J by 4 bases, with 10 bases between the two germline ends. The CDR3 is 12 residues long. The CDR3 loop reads CASKELFYGYTF. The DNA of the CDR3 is TGTGCCAGCAAAGAACTTTTCTATGGCTACACCTTC.

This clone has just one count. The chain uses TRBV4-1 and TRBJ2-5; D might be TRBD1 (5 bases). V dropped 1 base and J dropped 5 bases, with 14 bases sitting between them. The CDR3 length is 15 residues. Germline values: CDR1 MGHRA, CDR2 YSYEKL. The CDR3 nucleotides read TGCGCCAGCAGCCAAGGCAGGGATACCCGGGAGACCCAGTACTTC. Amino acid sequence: CASSQGRDTRETQYF.

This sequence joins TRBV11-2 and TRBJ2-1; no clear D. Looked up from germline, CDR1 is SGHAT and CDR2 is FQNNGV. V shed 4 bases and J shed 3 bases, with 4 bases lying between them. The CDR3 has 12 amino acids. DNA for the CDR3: TGTGCCAGCAGCTACGTCTACAATGAGCAGTTCTTC. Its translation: CASSYVYNEQFF.

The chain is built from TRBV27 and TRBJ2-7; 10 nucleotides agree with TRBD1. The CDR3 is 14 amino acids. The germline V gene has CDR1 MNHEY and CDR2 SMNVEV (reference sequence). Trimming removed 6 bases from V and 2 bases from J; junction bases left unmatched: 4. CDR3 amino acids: CASRWDRGAYEQYF. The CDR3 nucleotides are TGTGCCAGCAGATGGGACAGGGGCGCCTACGAGCAGTACTTC.

CDR3 in amino acids: CASSQQGGLAGYEQYF. The CDR3 DNA sequence: TGCGCCAGCAGCCAGCAGGGGGGACTAGCGGGCTACGAGCAGTACTTC. The V call is TRBV4-1, the J call TRBJ2-7, with TRBD2 matching 12 bases. The CDR3 length is 16 residues. With 3 bases clipped from V and 3 bases from J, the junction kept 6 bases outside the gene matches. CDR1 and CDR2 from the germline V gene are MGHRA and YSYEKL.

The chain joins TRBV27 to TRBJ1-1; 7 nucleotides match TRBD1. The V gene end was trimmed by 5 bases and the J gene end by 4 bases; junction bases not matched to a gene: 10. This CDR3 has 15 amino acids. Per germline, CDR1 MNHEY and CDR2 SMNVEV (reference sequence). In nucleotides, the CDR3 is TGTGCCAGCAGTCCCCAACCGACAGGGCTCACTGAAGCTTTCTTT. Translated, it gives CASSPQPTGLTEAFF.

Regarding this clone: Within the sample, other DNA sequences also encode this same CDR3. CDR3 nucleotides: TGTGCCAGTAGTATAGAAACCGGGGCCGAGCAGTACTTC. Its translation: CASSIETGAEQYF. The V and J genes are TRBV19 and TRBJ2-7, with D perhaps assigned TRBD1 or TRBD2 (5 bases each). Germline CDR1 LNHDA, CDR2 SQIVND (reference sequence). The CDR3 totals 13 residues. V was cut by 0 bases and J by 6 bases, with 9 bases left in between.

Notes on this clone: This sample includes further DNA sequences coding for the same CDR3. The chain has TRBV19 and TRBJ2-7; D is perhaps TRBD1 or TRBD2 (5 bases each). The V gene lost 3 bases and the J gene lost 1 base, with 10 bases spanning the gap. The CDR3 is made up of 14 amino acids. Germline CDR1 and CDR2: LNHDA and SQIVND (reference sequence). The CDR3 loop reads CASSIGTESYEQYF. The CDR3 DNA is TGTGCCAGTAGTATTGGGACGGAATCCTACGAGCAGTACTTC.

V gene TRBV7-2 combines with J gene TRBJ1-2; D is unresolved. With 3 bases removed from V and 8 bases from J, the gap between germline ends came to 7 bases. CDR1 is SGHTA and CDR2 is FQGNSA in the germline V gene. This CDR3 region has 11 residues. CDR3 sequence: CASSFGRGYTF. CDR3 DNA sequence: TGTGCCAGCAGCTTTGGACGCGGCTACACCTTC.

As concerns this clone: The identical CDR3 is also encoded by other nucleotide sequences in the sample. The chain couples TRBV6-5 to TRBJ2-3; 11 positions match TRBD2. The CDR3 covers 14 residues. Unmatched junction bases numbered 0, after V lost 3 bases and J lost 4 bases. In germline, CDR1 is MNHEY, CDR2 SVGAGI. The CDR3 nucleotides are TGTGCCAGCAGTTATAGCGGGAGGGCAGATACGCAGTATTTT. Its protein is CASSYSGRADTQYF.

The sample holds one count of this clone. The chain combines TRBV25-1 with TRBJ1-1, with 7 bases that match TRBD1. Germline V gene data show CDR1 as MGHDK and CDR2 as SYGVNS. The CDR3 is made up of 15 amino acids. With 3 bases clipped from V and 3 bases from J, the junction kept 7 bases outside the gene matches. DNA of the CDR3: TGTGCCAGCAGTGATCCGACAGGGCTAGACACTGAAGCTTTCTTT. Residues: CASSDPTGLDTEAFF.

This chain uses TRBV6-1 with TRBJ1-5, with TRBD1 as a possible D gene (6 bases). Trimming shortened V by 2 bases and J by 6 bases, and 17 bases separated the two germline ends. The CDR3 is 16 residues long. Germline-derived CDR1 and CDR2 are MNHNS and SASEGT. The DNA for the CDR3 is TGTGCCAGCAGTGAATTTTGGGGGGGCGCCGGTCAGCCCCAGCATTTT. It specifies CASSEFWGGAGQPQHF.

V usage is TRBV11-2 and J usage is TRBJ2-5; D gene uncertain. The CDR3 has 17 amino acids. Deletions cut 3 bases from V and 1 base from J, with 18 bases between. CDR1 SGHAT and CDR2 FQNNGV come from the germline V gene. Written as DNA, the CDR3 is TGTGCCAGCAGCTTGATGGTACAGAAAAAAAGCCAAGAGACCCAGTACTTC. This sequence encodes CASSLMVQKKSQETQYF.

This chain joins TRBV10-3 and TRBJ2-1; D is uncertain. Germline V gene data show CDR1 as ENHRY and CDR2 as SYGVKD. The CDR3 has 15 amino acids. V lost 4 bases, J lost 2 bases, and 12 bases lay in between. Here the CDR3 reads CAISAMADPYNEQFF. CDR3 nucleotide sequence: TGTGCCATCAGTGCAATGGCGGACCCCTACAATGAGCAGTTCTTC.

The CDR3 DNA follows: TGTGCCAGCAGCTCGGGATTCGGGCAGTACTTC. This translates into CASSSGFGQYF. The V call is TRBV7-9, the J call TRBJ2-7, with a possible D match to TRBD2 (5 bases). The germline V gene encodes CDR1 SEHNR and CDR2 FQNEAQ (reference sequence). The CDR3 extends over 11 amino acids. Trimming removed 4 bases from V and 9 bases from J, with 10 bases in between. The whole variable domain, remainder taken from reference TRBV7-9 and TRBJ2-7, is DTGVSQNPRHKITKRGQNVTFRCDPISEHNRLYWYRQTLGQGPEFLTYFQNEAQLEKSRLLSDRFSAERPKGSFSTLEIQRTEQGDSAMYLCASSSGFGQYFGPGTRLTVT.

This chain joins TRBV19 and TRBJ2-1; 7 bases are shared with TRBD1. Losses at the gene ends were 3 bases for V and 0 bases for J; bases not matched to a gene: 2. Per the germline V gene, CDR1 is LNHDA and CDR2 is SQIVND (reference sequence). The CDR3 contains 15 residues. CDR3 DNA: TGTGCCAGTAGTATGAACAGGGGCTCCTACAATGAGCAGTTCTTC. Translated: CASSMNRGSYNEQFF.

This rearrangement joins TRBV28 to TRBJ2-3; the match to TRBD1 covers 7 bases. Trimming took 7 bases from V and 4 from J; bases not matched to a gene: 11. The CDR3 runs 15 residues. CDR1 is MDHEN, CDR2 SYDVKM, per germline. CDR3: CASNSQGYGADTQYF. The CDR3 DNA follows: TGTGCCAGCAACTCACAGGGGTACGGGGCAGATACGCAGTATTTT.

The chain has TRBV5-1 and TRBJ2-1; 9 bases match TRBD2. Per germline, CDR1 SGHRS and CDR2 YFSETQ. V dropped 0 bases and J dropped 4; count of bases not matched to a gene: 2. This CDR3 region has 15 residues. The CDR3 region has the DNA TGCGCCAGCAGCTTGGGGACTAGCGCATACAATGAGCAGTTCTTC. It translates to CASSLGTSAYNEQFF. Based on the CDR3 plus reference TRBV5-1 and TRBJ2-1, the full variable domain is KAGVTQTPRYLIKTRGQQVTLSCSPISGHRSVSWYQQTPGQGLQFLFEYFSETQRNKGNFPGRFSGRQFSNSRSEMNVSTLELGDSALYLCASSLGTSAYNEQFFGPGTRLTVL.

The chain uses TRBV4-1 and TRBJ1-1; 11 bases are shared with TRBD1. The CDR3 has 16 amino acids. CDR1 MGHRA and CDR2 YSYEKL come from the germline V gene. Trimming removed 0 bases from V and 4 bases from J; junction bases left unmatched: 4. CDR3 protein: CASSQEGQGAITEAFF. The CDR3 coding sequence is TGCGCCAGCAGCCAAGAAGGACAGGGGGCGATCACTGAAGCTTTCTTT.

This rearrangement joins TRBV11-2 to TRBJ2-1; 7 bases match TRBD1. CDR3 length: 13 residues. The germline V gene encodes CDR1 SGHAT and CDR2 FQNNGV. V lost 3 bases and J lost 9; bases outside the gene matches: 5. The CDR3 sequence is CASSLGQKAEQFF. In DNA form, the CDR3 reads TGTGCCAGCAGCTTGGGACAGAAGGCTGAGCAGTTCTTC.